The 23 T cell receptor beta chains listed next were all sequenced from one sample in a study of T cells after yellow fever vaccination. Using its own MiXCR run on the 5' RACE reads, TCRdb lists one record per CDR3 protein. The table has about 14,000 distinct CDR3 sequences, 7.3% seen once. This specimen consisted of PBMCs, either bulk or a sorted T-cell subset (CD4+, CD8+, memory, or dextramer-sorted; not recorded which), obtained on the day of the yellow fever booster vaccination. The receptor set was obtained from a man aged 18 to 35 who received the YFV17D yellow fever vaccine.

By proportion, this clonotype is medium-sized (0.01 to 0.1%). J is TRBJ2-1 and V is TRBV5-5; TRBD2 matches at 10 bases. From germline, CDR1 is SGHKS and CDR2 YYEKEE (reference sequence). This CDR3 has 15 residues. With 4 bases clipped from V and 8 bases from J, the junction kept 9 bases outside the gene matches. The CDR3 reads CASSASSGGIYEQFF. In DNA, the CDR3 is TGTGCCAGCAGCGCGTCTAGCGGGGGTATCTATGAGCAGTTCTTC.

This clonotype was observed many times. CDR3 nucleotide sequence: TGTGCCAGCAGTTTAGCAGGAGGTCACTCGAACACCGGGGAGCTGTTTTTT. The encoded protein is CASSLAGGHSNTGELFF. The chain couples TRBV12-3 or TRBV12-4 to TRBJ2-2; tentative D call: TRBD2 (5 bases). The CDR3 contains 17 residues. The ends were cut back, 0 bases at V and 0 bases at J, with 11 bases in the middle.

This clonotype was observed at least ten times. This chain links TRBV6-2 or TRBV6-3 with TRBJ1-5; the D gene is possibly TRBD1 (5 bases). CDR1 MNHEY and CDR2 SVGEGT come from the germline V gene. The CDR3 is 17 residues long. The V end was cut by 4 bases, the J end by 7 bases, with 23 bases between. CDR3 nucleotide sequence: TGTGCCAGCAGTTGGAGCCATGGGACGGCTTACGGACAGCCCCAGCATTTT. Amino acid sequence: CASSWSHGTAYGQPQHF.

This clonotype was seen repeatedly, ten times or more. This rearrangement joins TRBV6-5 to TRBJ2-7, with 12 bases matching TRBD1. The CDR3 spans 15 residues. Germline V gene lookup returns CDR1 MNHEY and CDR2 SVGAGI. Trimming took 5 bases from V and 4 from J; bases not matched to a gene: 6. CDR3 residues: CASSRGTGGAYEQYV. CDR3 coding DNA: TGTGCCAGCAGTCGCGGGACAGGGGGCGCTTACGAGCAGTACGTC.

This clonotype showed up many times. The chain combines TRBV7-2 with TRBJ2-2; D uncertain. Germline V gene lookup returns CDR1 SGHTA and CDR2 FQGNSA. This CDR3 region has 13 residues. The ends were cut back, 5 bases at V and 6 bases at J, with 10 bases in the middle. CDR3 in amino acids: CASSRTVSGELFF. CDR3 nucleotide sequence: TGTGCCAGCAGCCGTACGGTCTCCGGGGAGCTGTTTTTT.

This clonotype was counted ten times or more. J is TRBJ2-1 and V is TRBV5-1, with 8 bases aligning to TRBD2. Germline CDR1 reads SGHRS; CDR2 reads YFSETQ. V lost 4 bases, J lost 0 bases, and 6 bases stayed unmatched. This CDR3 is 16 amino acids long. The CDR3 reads CASSPVAGSSYNEQFF. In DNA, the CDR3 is TGCGCCAGCAGCCCGGTAGCGGGAAGCTCCTACAATGAGCAGTTCTTC.

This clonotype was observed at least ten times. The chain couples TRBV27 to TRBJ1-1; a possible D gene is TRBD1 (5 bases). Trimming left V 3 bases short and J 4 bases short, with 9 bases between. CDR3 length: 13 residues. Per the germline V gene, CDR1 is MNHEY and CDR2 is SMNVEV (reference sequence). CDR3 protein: CASSFGGSTEAFF. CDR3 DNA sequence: TGTGCCAGCAGTTTTGGGGGAAGCACTGAAGCTTTCTTT.

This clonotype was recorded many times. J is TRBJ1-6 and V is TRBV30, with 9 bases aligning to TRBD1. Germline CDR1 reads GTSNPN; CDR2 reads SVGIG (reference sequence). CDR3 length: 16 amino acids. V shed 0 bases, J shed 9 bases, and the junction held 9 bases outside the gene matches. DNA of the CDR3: TGTGCCTGGAGTGTACTCCCAGGGACAGGGCCTTCACCCCTCCACTTT. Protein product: CAWSVLPGTGPSPLHF.

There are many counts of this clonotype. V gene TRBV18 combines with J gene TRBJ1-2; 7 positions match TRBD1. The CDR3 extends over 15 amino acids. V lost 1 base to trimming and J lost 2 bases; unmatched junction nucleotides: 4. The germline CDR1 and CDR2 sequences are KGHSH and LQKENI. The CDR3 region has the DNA TGTGCCAGCTCACCACAGGGGGCAAGGAACTATGGCTACACCTTC. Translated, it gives CASSPQGARNYGYTF.

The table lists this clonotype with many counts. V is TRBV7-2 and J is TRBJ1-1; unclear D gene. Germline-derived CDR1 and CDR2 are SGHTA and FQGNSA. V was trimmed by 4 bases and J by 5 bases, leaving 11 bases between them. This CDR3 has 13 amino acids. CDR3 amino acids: CASSSGVRTEAFF. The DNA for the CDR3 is TGTGCCAGCAGCTCAGGAGTCAGAACTGAAGCTTTCTTT.

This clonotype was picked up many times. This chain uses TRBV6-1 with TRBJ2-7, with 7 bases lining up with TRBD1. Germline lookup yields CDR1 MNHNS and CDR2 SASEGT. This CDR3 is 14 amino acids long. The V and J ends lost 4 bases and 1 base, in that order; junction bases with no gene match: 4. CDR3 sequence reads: CASSGDSQSYEQYV. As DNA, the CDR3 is TGTGCCAGCAGTGGGGACAGCCAATCCTACGAGCAGTACGTC.

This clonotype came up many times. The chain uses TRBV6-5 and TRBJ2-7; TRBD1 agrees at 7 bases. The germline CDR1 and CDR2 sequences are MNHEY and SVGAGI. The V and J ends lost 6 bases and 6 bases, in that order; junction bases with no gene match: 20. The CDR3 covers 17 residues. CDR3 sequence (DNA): TGTGCCAGCAGCTCCGACAGGGCAATCTCCCTTAGGGGCGAGCAGTACTTC. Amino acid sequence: CASSSDRAISLRGEQYF.

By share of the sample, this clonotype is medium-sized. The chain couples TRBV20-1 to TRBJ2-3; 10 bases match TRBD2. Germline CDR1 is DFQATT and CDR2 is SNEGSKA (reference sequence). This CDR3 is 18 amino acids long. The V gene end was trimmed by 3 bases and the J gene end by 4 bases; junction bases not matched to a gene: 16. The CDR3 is CSARVAQRGGQSADTQYF. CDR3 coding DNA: TGCAGTGCTAGGGTTGCCCAGCGGGGGGGCCAGTCTGCAGATACGCAGTATTTT.

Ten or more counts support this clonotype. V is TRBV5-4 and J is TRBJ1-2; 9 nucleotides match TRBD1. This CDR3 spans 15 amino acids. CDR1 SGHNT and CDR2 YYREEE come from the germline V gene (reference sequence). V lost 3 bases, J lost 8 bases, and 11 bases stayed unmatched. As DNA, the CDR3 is TGTGCCAGCAGCTCTTCAAAGGGACAGGGTAAAGGCTACACCTTC. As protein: CASSSSKGQGKGYTF.

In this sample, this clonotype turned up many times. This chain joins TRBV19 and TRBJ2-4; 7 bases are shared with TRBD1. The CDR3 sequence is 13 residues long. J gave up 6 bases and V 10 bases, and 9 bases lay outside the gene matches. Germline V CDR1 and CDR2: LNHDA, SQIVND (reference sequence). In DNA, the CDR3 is TGTGCCACCGGTGAACAGGGGTCAAACATTCAGTACTTC. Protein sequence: CATGEQGSNIQYF.

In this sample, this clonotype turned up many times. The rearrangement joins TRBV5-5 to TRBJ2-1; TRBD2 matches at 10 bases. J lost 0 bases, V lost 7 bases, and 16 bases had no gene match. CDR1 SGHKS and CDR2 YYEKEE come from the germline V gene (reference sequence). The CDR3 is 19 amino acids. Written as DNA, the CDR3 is TGTGCCAGCGCTCGAGGGAGTTTAGCGGGGGGCCTCTCCTACAATGAGCAGTTCTTC. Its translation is CASARGSLAGGLSYNEQFF. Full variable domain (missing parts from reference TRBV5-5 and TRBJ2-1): DAGVTQSPTHLIKTRGQQVTLRCSPISGHKSVSWYQQVLGQGPQFIFQYYEKEERGRGNFPDRFSARQFPNYSSELNVNALLLGDSALYLCASARGSLAGGLSYNEQFFGPGTRLTVL.

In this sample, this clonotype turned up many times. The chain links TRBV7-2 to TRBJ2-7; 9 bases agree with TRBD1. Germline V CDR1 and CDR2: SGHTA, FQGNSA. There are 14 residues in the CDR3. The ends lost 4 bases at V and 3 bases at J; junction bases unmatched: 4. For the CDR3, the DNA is TGTGCCAGCAGCTCCGGGACAGGGTTCTACGAGCAGTACTTC. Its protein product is CASSSGTGFYEQYF.

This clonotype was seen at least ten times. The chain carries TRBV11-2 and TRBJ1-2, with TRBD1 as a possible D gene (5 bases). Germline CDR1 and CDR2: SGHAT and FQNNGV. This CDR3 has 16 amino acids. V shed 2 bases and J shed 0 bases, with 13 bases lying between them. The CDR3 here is CASSLIQWGANYGYTF. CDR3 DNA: TGTGCCAGCAGCTTAATTCAATGGGGCGCTAACTATGGCTACACCTTC.

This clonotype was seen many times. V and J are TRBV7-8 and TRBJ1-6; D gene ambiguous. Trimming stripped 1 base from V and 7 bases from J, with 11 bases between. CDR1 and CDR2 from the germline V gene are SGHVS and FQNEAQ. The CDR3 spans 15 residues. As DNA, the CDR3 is TGTGCCAGCAGCTTAGTCCGACATGGCAATTCACCCCTCCACTTT. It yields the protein CASSLVRHGNSPLHF.

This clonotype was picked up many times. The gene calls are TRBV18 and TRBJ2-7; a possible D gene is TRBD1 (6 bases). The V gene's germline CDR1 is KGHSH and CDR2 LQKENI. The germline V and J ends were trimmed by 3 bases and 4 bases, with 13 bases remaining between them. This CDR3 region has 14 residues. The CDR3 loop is CASSPGTRGYEQYV. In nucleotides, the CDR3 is TGTGCCAGCTCACCCGGGACACGGGGATACGAGCAGTACGTC.

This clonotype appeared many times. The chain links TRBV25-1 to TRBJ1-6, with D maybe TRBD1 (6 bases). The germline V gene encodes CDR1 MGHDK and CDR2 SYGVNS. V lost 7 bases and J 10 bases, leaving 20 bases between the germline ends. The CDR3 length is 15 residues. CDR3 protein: CASNSDRRGYSPLHF. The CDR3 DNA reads TGTGCCAGCAACTCCGACAGGCGGGGGTACTCACCCCTCCACTTT. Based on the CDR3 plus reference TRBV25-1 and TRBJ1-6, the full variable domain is EADIYQTPRYLVIGTGKKITLECSQTMGHDKMYWYQQDPGMELHLIHYSYGVNSTEKGDLSSESTVSRIRTEHFPLTLESARPSHTSQYLCASNSDRRGYSPLHFGNGTRLTVT.

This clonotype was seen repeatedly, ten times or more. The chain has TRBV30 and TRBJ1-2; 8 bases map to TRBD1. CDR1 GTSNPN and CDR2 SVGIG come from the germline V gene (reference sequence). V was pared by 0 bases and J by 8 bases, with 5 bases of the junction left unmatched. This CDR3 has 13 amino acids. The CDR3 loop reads CAWSVQGVLGYTF. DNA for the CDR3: TGTGCCTGGAGTGTACAGGGGGTTTTAGGCTACACCTTC.

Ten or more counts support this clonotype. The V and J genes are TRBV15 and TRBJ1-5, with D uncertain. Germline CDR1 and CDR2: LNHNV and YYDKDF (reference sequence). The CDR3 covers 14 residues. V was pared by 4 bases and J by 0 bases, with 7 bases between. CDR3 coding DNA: TGTGCCACCAGCAAAGTGTTTAGCAATCAGCCCCAGCATTTT. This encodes CATSKVFSNQPQHF.